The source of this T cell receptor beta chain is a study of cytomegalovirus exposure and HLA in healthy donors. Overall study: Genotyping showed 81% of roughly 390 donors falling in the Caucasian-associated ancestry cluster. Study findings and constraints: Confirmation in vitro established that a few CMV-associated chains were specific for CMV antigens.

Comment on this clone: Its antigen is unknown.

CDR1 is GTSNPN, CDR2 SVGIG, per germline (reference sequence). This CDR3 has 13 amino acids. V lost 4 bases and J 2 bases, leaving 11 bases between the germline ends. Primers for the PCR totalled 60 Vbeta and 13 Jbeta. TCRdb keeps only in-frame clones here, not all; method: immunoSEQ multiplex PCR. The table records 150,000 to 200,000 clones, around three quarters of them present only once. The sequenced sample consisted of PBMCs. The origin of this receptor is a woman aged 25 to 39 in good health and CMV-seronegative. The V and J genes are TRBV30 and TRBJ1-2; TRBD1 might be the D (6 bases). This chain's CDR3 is CAWTRDINYGYTF. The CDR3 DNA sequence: TGTGCCTGGACCCGGGACATAAACTATGGCTACACCTTC.